This T cell receptor (beta chain) was identified in a study of PD-L1 blockade in urothelial cancer. The overall study: Prior regimens of chemotherapy numbered 0 to 3 per patient. Points from the study as a whole: Pretreatment peripheral blood TCR clonality that fell below the median predicted better survival among the patients studied.

Sequenced by immunoSEQ multiplex PCR; TCRdb stores in-frame clones only, minus some. The sample carries tens of thousands of clones, over 75% recorded once. Time point: peripheral blood 6 weeks after treatment start. This CDR3 has 15 residues. The ends lost 5 bases at V and 4 bases at J; junction bases unmatched: 8. The germline CDR1 and CDR2 sequences are WNHNN and SYGVQD (reference sequence). As regards this clone: Antigen: not known.

This receptor was taken from a man aged 50-59 years with urothelial cancer. Here the sequenced sample was PBMCs, taken around atezolizumab (anti-PD-L1) treatment. The chain recombines TRBV10-1 with TRBJ2-1, with TRBD2 matching 7 bases. CDR3 amino acids: CASSPTGTTYNEQFF. DNA of the CDR3: TGCGCCAGCAGTCCCACCGGGACTACTTACAATGAGCAGTTCTTC.